This record covers a single T cell receptor beta chain. Its specific antigen is unknown. Base qualities are not provided; no much larger clone lies one nucleotide away. V sheds 4 bases and J sheds 9 bases, leaving 8 bases between their ends. Taken from cysteine to phenylalanine, the CDR3 has 11 residues. Only CDR3 DNA is held: 33 bases, read in frame from base 1. CDR1 and CDR2, looked up from the germline V gene (reference sequence), are LNHDA and SQIVND. High-throughput TCRbeta CDR3 sequencing of frozen genomic DNA was performed by immunoSEQ, including PCR amplification, mapping, bias correction and internal controls. The published analysis was carried out like this. Only productive rearrangements were retained, and each unique TCRbeta sequence was defined by its CDR3 nucleotide sequence together with its V and J gene. A sequence counted as donor-reactive only if the sequence showed at least 5-fold expansion in CFSE-low cells compared with unstimulated pre-transplant cells and had a frequency of at least 0.01%. Minimum frequency thresholds were set for each subject on the basis of the unstimulated sample with the lowest template count, so that a detection power of at least 90% was ensured. Jensen-Shannon divergence between the top 1000 TCRbeta sequences post-transplant and pre-transplant was used to measure repertoire turnover. Changes in detection of donor-reactive sequences were tested with two-sided Fisher's exact tests. TCRdb re-hosts the immuneACCESS table, in-frame sequences only. Its copies lack some clones; in the studies checked, an unresolved V gene accounts for under half of them, and the cause for the rest is not known. V, J and clone size are taken as reported in that table, and D and trimming were inferred from the DNA itself. Across this sample there are tens of thousands of clones, with about 70% seen only once. The ten most abundant clones make up roughly a tenth of the sample.

This specimen belongs to a study of T cell clones after liver transplantation (dated by TCRdb to the late 2010s). Turning to the overall study: The samples were obtained from ITN030ST, a randomized trial that attempted immunosuppression withdrawal within 2 years after liver transplantation. Three of the eight recipients were HCV-positive; the others were transplanted for non-autoimmune, non-viral indications. As an antigen-independent comparator for the donor-reactive sequences, third party-reactive TCRbeta sequences from pre-transplant MLRs were identified as well. To count as tolerant, a recipient had to stay completely off immunosuppression for at least one year without liver enzymes climbing beyond twice the upper limit of normal. Of the 8 liver transplant recipients making up the studied cohort, 3 were classified as tolerant and 5 as non-tolerant. Blood samples were collected pre-transplant, then pre-randomization ahead of withdrawal, and finally post-randomization once withdrawal had either been completed or failed. Subjects received no induction therapy and standard immunosuppression until randomization at 12-24 months post-transplant. After a pre-transplant mixed lymphocyte reaction, TCRbeta sequencing was used to pinpoint donor-reactive T cell clones, which were subsequently tracked in post-transplant blood.

The research as a whole found: Because no allograft tissue specimens were available, donor-reactive T cells may have migrated into the graft instead of being deleted. When repertoire turnover was taken into account, detection of donor-reactive sequences was significantly reduced in 7 of 8 subjects for CD4 and in 8 of 8 subjects for CD8. Donor-reactive sequences declined more than third party-reactive ones, suggesting partial antigen-specific deletion unrelated to withdrawal success. In most of the 8 subjects, circulating donor-reactive CD4 TCRbeta sequences decreased significantly after transplant, regardless of tolerance or HCV status. Low numbers of available donor cells limited the measurable donor-reactive repertoire in a couple of subjects. The conclusions were preliminary, being limited by small, heterogeneous patient numbers and by non-standardized post-transplant time points.

Unstimulated PBMCs, after thawing, were stained for CD3, CD4 and CD8 and then FACS-sorted into CD3+CD4+ and CD3+CD8+ populations. Each of the 8 studied subjects was randomized to immunosuppression withdrawal. Genomic DNA was isolated with the Qiagen DNeasy Blood and Tissue Kit. The chain employs TRBV19 and TRBJ2-3; the D segment cannot be called with confidence. This specimen was CD4+ T cells from blood, taken at the 22-month timepoint. This sequence was found in a human patient who received a liver transplant. Some T cells may derive from the graft donor when a transplant has been performed. The CDR3 region has the sequence CASSRGGTQYF. The DNA is as follows: TGTGCCAGTAGTAGGGGTGGCACGCAGTATTTT.